The T cell receptor (beta chain) under discussion was sequenced for a study of shared clonotypes between healthy human individuals. Study-wide context: CD4 naive cells filled three plates per donor, CD4 memory three, CD8 naive two and CD8 memory one.

Measured with immunoSEQ multiplex PCR; TCRdb has only the in-frame clones, and not every one. Among about 2 million clones listed, about 95% were seen once. As for this clone: The antigen is not known. Other DNA sequences within the sample encode an identical CDR3.

V shed 6 bases, J shed 6 bases, and the junction held 3 bases outside the gene matches. Germline-derived CDR1 and CDR2 are MNHEY and SMNVEV (reference sequence). This CDR3 region has 13 residues. CD45RO-negative, CCR7-positively selected cells formed the naive CD8 fraction, excluding terminally differentiated effector memory CD45RA+ cells. Participating donors were healthy, HIV-negative adults free of recent acute infections or vaccinations. Study findings and constraints: Estimated clonotype richness was generally higher in naive than memory subsets.

The TCR sequence derives from a man younger than 30 in good health. V usage is TRBV27 and J usage is TRBJ2-3, with 10 bases fitting TRBD2. Sequencing was performed on naive CD8+ T cells sorted from blood. CDR3 nucleotide sequence: TGTGCCAGCAGGCTAGCGGGAGCGGATACGCAGTATTTT. This sequence encodes CASRLAGADTQYF.